This T cell receptor beta chain was captured in a study of cytomegalovirus exposure and HLA in healthy donors. Study-wide results and limits: Rates of TCR association differed by HLA locus in a later analysis, with DRB1 highest and HLA-C lowest. Per published reports, the classifier diagnosed cytomegalovirus status with high specificity and sensitivity. Overall, around 160 TCR beta chains were annotated as cytomegalovirus-associated. TCR beta sequences reportedly predicted most subjects' HLA-A and HLA-B alleles accurately.

The CDR3 totals 14 residues. Germline values: CDR1 SGHNT, CDR2 YYREEE (reference sequence). Trimming removed 0 bases from V and 1 base from J, with 7 bases in between. On this clone: Its antigen is as yet unknown.

60 Vbeta and 13 Jbeta primers were used in PCR. Libraries were prepared by immunoSEQ multiplex PCR; TCRdb keeps only in-frame clonotypes and omits some of them. The table records 160,000 or so clones, about 80% of them present only once. Sequenced: PBMCs. This sequence was found in a woman aged 45-59 years in good health and CMV-seropositive. The rearrangement links TRBV5-4 to TRBJ1-2; D is unclear. The CDR3 region has the DNA TGTGCCAGCAGCTTGGTGGGAGATAACTATGGCTACACCTTC. Translated, it gives CASSLVGDNYGYTF.